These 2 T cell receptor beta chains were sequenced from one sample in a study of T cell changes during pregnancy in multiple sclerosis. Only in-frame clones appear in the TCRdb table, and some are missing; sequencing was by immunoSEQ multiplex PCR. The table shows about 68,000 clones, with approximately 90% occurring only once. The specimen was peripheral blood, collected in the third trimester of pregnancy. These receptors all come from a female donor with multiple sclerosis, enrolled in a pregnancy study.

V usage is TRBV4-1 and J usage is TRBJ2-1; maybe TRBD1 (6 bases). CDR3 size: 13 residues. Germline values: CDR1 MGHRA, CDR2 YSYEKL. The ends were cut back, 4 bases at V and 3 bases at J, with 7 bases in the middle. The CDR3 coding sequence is TGCGCCAGCAGCCCGGACAGCTACAATGAGCAGTTCTTC. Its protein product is CASSPDSYNEQFF.

The CDR3 sequence is CASSPEGSTEAFF. For the CDR3, the DNA is TGTGCCAGCAGCCCTGAGGGAAGCACTGAAGCTTTCTTT. This sequence joins TRBV11-2 and TRBJ1-1, with D unresolved. Trimming removed 5 bases at V and 4 bases at J, with 11 bases between. Germline V gene data show CDR1 as SGHAT and CDR2 as FQNNGV. CDR3 length equals 13 residues. The complete variable domain, with remaining parts taken from reference TRBV11-2 and TRBJ1-1, reads EAGVAQSPRYKIIEKRQSVAFWCNPISGHATLYWYQQILGQGPKLLIQFQNNGVVDDSQLPKDRFSAERLKGVDSTLKIQPAKLEDSAVYLCASSPEGSTEAFFGQGTRLTVV.